The rows below give T cell receptor beta chains drawn from one sample of a study of Graves' ophthalmopathy and Graves' hyperthyroidism. TCRdb reprocessed the multiplex PCR reads with MiXCR, giving one entry per CDR3 protein. The sample contains approximately 1.2 million distinct CDR3 sequences, roughly 35% of which appear only once. Sequenced: peripheral blood or thyroid tissue (not recorded which). The receptors originated from an adult man with Graves' hyperthyroidism. Each CDR3 is given with its conserved first and last residue. The D gene is left open where the match is weak. Not all rows give a size; the values are once, few, many and, for expanded clones, a class.

>.|TRBV3-1|TRBJ1-5|.|13
CASQHLQGQPQHF
TGTGCCAGCCAGCACCTACAGGGTCAGCCCCAGCATTTT
>many|TRBV5-5|TRBJ1-1|.|13
CASSKTAGTEAFF
TGTGCCAGCAGCAAGACAGCGGGCACTGAAGCTTTCTTT
>few|TRBV10-3|TRBJ2-2|.|17
CAILSAGSILNTGELFF
TGTGCCATCCTTTCGGCGGGCAGTATTTTGAACACCGGGGAGCTGTTTTTT
>many|TRBV7-9|TRBJ1-6|.|14
CASSLDSSNSPLHF
TGTGCCAGCAGCTTAGACAGTTCTAATTCACCCCTCCACTTT
>few|TRBV2|TRBJ1-1|.|15
CASSSSGGNLGWAFF
.
>many|TRBV9|TRBJ2-7|TRBD2|13
CASSVGGSSEQYF
TGTGCCAGCAGCGTCGGCGGGAGTAGCGAGCAGTACTTC
>.|TRBV29-1|TRBJ2-7|TRBD1|13
CSRPGTGSYEQYF
TGCAGCCGACCAGGGACAGGGTCCTACGAGCAGTACTTC
>.|TRBV7-9|TRBJ2-7|.|12
CASSLSQDEQYF
TGTGCCAGCAGCTTATCACAGGACGAGCAGTACTTC
>.|TRBV7-2|TRBJ1-2|.|14
CASRFDRANYGYTF
TGTGCCAGCAGATTCGACAGAGCTAACTATGGCTACACCTTC
>.|TRBV7-9|TRBJ2-3|.|15
CASSIALTSTDTQYF
TGTGCCAGTAGTATAGCGTTGACCAGCACAGATACGCAGTATTTT
>.|TRBV29-1|TRBJ2-2|TRBD2|14
CSAFFGLAGGELFF
TGCAGCGCCTTCTTCGGACTAGCGGGAGGGGAGCTGTTTTTT
>.|TRBV28|TRBJ1-4|.|13
CASKRGGDEKLFF
TGTGCCAGCAAAAGGGGCGGTGATGAAAAACTGTTTTTT
>many|TRBV7-8|TRBJ1-5|.|15
CASSRSWGDNQPQHF
TGTGCCAGCAGCCGCTCATGGGGAGATAATCAGCCCCAGCATTTT
>many|TRBV6-5|TRBJ1-5|.|14
CASRDSYSNQPQHF
TGTGCCAGCAGGGACAGTTATAGCAATCAGCCCCAGCATTTT
>many|TRBV29-1|TRBJ2-7|.|13
CSVESTSSYEQYF
TGCAGCGTTGAATCTACGAGCTCCTACGAGCAGTACTTC
>many|TRBV20-1|TRBJ1-5|TRBD1|14
CSARRTGPSQPQHF
TGCAGTGCTAGACGGACAGGGCCCAGTCAGCCCCAGCATTTT
>.|TRBV6-5|TRBJ1-5|.|14
CASSTDGKNQPQHF
TGTGCCAGCAGCACGGACGGAAAGAATCAGCCCCAGCATTTT
>.|TRBV25-1|TRBJ1-6|.|15
CASSEGGRDNSPLHF
TGTGCCAGCAGTGAAGGGGGCAGGGATAATTCACCCCTCCACTTT
>.|TRBV29-1|TRBJ1-5|.|13
CSVLPQGGQPQHF
TGCAGCGTTCTTCCACAGGGAGGGCAGCCCCAGCATTTT
>many|TRBV7-9|TRBJ1-3|.|15
CASSLVFNSGNTIYF
TGTGCCAGCAGCTTGGTATTCAACTCTGGAAACACCATATATTTT
>many|TRBV2|TRBJ2-7|TRBD2|15
CASTPRGGRGYEQYF
TGTGCCAGCACTCCCCGCGGGGGGCGCGGGTACGAGCAGTACTTC
>many|TRBV7-9|TRBJ2-7|.|15
CASSSPWTATYEQYF
TGTGCCAGCAGCTCCCCCTGGACAGCTACCTACGAGCAGTACTTC
>.|TRBV10-3|TRBJ2-5|TRBD2|14
CAISDVAGAETQYF
TGTGCCATCAGTGACGTAGCGGGAGCTGAGACCCAGTACTTC
>few|TRBV25-1|TRBJ2-7|.|13
CASSPPTLYEQYF
TGTGCCAGCTCACCACCGACGCTATACGAGCAGTACTTC
>.|TRBV2|TRBJ2-3|.|12
CASSEDLDTQYF
TGTGCCAGCAGTGAAGATCTAGATACGCAGTATTTT
>few|TRBV10-2|TRBJ1-5|.|14
CASSESTFNQPQHF
TGCGCCAGCAGTGAGTCGACTTTCAATCAGCCCCAGCATTTT
>many|TRBV19|TRBJ1-5|.|12
CASSTQLQPQHF
TGTGCCAGTAGTACACAGCTTCAGCCCCAGCATTTT
>.|TRBV10-3|TRBJ2-2|TRBD1|16
CAISDRGPLPRGELFF
TGTGCCATCAGTGACAGGGGGCCCCTTCCGCGCGGGGAGCTGTTTTTT
>few|TRBV12-3/TRBV12-4|TRBJ2-5|.|15
CASSLAKELQETQYF
TGTGCCAGCAGCTTGGCCAAGGAGCTCCAAGAGACCCAGTACTTC
>few|TRBV20-1|TRBJ2-7|TRBD1|18
CSARDRVPGQGWTYEQYF
TGCAGTGCTAGAGATCGCGTCCCGGGACAGGGGTGGACCTACGAGCAGTACTTC